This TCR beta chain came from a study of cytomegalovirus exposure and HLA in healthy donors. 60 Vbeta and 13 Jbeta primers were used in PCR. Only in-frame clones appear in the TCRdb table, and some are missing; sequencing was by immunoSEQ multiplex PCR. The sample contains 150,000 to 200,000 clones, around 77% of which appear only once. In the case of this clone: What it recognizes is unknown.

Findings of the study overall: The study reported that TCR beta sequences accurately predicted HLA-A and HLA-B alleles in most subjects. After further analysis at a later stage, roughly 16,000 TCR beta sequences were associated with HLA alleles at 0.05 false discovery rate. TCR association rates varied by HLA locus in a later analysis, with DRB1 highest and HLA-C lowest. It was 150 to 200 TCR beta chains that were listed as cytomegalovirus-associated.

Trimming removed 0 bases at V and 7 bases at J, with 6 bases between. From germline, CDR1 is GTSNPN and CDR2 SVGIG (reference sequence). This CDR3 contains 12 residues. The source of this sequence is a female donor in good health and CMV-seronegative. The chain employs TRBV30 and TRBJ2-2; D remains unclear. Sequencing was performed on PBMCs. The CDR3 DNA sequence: TGTGCCTGGAGTGTAAGCTTCGGGGAGCTGTTTTTT. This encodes CAWSVSFGELFF.